Shown below are 24 T cell receptor beta chains from a single sample sequenced in a study of cytomegalovirus exposure and HLA in healthy donors. PCR involved 60 Vbeta and 13 Jbeta primers. TCRdb keeps only in-frame clones here, not all; method: immunoSEQ multiplex PCR. The table shows under 200,000 clones, with around 68% occurring only once. Sequencing used PBMCs. These receptors came from a woman between 35 and 50 years old in good health and CMV-seropositive.

This chain joins TRBV4-1 and TRBJ1-2; 8 bases line up with TRBD1. V gave up 4 bases and J gave up 6 bases; unmatched junction bases: 10. The germline V gene encodes CDR1 MGHRA and CDR2 YSYEKL. CDR3 length equals 15 residues. CDR3 nucleotides: TGCGCCAGCAGCCTCCAAGGACAGGGAGCCAATGGCTACACCTTC. Protein: CASSLQGQGANGYTF.

This sequence joins TRBV27 and TRBJ1-2; TRBD1 aligns across 10 bases. The CDR3 runs to 15 residues. The trim removed 1 base at V and 3 bases at J, leaving 2 bases unmatched. In germline, CDR1 is MNHEY, CDR2 SMNVEV (reference sequence). Here the CDR3 DNA reads TGTGCCAGCAGTTTATTCGGGACAGGGGACTATGGCTACACCTTC. Translated, it gives CASSLFGTGDYGYTF.

The chain recombines TRBV21-1 with TRBJ1-3. TRBV21-1 is described as a pseudogene. The CDR3 contains 17 residues. The DNA for the CDR3 is TGTGCCAGCAGCAAAGCGCGGGAGGGGGCGATGGGAAACACCATATATTTT. Amino acids: CASSKAREGAMGNTIYF.

This clone was seen only a few times. This sequence joins TRBV7-8 and TRBJ2-1; 9 positions match TRBD1. Germline CDR1 SGHVS, CDR2 FQNEAQ. The CDR3 consists of 15 residues. J lost 8 bases, V lost 1 base, and 6 bases had no gene match. In DNA form, the CDR3 reads TGTGCCAGCAGCTTAGTTGGAGGACAGGGGTATGAGCAGTTCTTC. Its translation is CASSLVGGQGYEQFF.

The genes are TRBV11-3 and TRBJ2-3; 15 bases agree with TRBD2. The length of the CDR3 is 17 residues. J was trimmed by 6 bases and V by 5 bases; bases with no gene match: 9. Germline values: CDR1 SGHNT, CDR2 YENEEA. CDR3 region: CASSMGLAGGLWDTQYF. The CDR3 DNA is TGTGCCAGCAGCATGGGACTAGCGGGAGGCCTATGGGATACGCAGTATTTT. Looking up the rest from reference TRBV11-3 and TRBJ2-3 gives the full variable domain: EAGVVQSPRYKIIEKKQPVAFWCNPISGHNTLYWYLQNLGQGPELLIRYENEEAVDDSQLPKDRFSAERLKGVDSTLKIQPAELGDSAVYLCASSMGLAGGLWDTQYFGPGTRLTVL.

The chain uses TRBV6-1 and TRBJ2-5; 11 bases line up with TRBD1. The length of the CDR3 is 18 residues. Per germline, CDR1 MNHNS and CDR2 SASEGT. J lost 5 bases, V lost 5 bases, and 16 bases had no gene match. CDR3 nucleotide sequence: TGTGCCAGCAGTAAAGGACAGGGGGCCGGGGAATTACAGGAGACCCAGTACTTC. Protein: CASSKGQGAGELQETQYF.

Only a few counts were recorded for this clone. CDR3 sequence: CASSSRQGTGNTIYF. Written as DNA, the CDR3 is TGTGCCAGTAGTTCCCGACAGGGGACTGGAAACACCATATATTTT. This chain links TRBV19 with TRBJ1-3; 8 nucleotides match TRBD1. The germline gives CDR1 LNHDA, CDR2 SQIVND (reference sequence). This CDR3 is built from 15 residues. Unmatched junction bases numbered 5, after V lost 5 bases and J lost 2 bases.

The rearrangement links TRBV5-1 to TRBJ2-4; 12 nucleotides line up with TRBD1. V dropped 3 bases and J dropped 3; count of bases not matched to a gene: 4. CDR3 length: 16 amino acids. The germline CDR1 and CDR2 sequences are SGHRS and YFSETQ. The CDR3, as DNA: TGCGCCAGCAGCTCTGGGACAGGGGGCGGCAAAAACATTCAGTACTTC. It encodes CASSSGTGGGKNIQYF.

The rearrangement links TRBV5-1 to TRBJ2-3; TRBD2 aligns across 12 bases. The CDR3 is made up of 17 amino acids. CDR1 and CDR2 from the germline V gene are SGHRS and YFSETQ. V shed 0 bases and J 0 bases; nucleotides not matched to a gene: 2. Written as DNA, the CDR3 is TGCGCCAGCAGCTTGGGACTAGCGGGAGTGAGCACAGATACGCAGTATTTT. Its translation is CASSLGLAGVSTDTQYF.

This clone was detected only a few times. The rearrangement links TRBV25-1 to TRBJ1-1, with TRBD1 matching 7 bases. Trimming cost V 2 bases and J 6 bases; bases outside gene matches: 15. Germline V gene sequence: CDR1 MGHDK, CDR2 SYGVNS. This CDR3 comprises 17 residues. CDR3 bases: TGTGCCAGCAGTGAAATAGGCAGGGGGGAAATTAGGGCTGAAGCTTTCTTT. This sequence encodes CASSEIGRGEIRAEAFF.

This sequence joins TRBV7-8 and TRBJ2-5, with a tentative D call TRBD1 (6 bases). CDR1 and CDR2 (germline): SGHVS, FQNEAQ. Trimming pared 3 bases from V and 5 bases from J, leaving 13 bases between. The CDR3 is 14 amino acids. The CDR3 region has the DNA TGTGCCAGCAGCTTCCCAGGGACAAGGGAGACCCAGTACTTC. Translation: CASSFPGTRETQYF.

The J gene is TRBJ2-1, the V gene TRBV7-6; TRBD1 matches 8 bases. The J segment lost 6 bases and the V segment lost 5 bases, leaving 6 bases of the junction unmatched. This CDR3 region has 14 residues. Germline values: CDR1 SGHVS, CDR2 FNYEAQ. CDR3 DNA sequence: TGTGCCAGCAGCCCCCAGGACAGGGCCAATGAGCAGTTCTTC. This codes for CASSPQDRANEQFF.

The rearrangement joins TRBV7-9 to TRBJ1-1; D is uncertain. Trimming removed 3 bases from V and 6 bases from J, with 8 bases in between. From germline, CDR1 is SEHNR and CDR2 FQNEAQ (reference sequence). The CDR3 consists of 12 residues. CDR3 in amino acids: CASSFVGAEAFF. CDR3 nucleotide sequence: TGTGCCAGCAGCTTTGTCGGGGCTGAAGCTTTCTTT.

The chain employs TRBV7-2 and TRBJ2-3; TRBD2 aligns across 11 bases. The CDR3 runs to 17 residues. Germline-derived CDR1 and CDR2 are SGHTA and FQGNSA. The V and J ends lost 0 bases and 4 bases, in that order; junction bases with no gene match: 6. The CDR3 DNA sequence: TGTGCCAGCAGCTTAGCAAGACTAGCGGGGACATCAGATACGCAGTATTTT. It translates to CASSLARLAGTSDTQYF. Complete variable domain (other parts from reference TRBV7-2 and TRBJ2-3): GAGVSQSPSNKVTEKGKDVELRCDPISGHTALYWYRQSLGQGLEFLIYFQGNSAPDKSGLPSDRFSAERTGGSVSTLTIQRTQQEDSAVYLCASSLARLAGTSDTQYFGPGTRLTVL.

V usage is TRBV7-2 and J usage is TRBJ2-2; 10 bases match TRBD2. CDR1 is SGHTA and CDR2 is FQGNSA in the germline V gene. This CDR3 spans 17 amino acids. Trimming at V came to 5 bases and at J to 1 base, leaving 7 bases not matched to a gene. The CDR3 DNA reads TGTGCCAGCAGCAAACTAGCGGGGCCGTGGAACACCGGGGAGCTGTTTTTT. It codes for CASSKLAGPWNTGELFF.

The chain links TRBV5-6 to TRBJ1-1; TRBD1 matches at 12 bases. The CDR3 is 16 residues long. Looked up from germline, CDR1 is SGHDT and CDR2 is YYEEEE. V was clipped by 4 bases and J by 4 bases; unmatched bases: 8. The CDR3 DNA reads TGTGCCAGCAGCCGCGTGGGACAGGGGGCGGTCACTGAAGCTTTCTTT. Translating it yields CASSRVGQGAVTEAFF.

The chain is built from TRBV27 and TRBJ1-2; D is ambiguous. The germline V and J ends were trimmed by 3 bases and 4 bases, with 12 bases remaining between them. Germline-derived CDR1 and CDR2 are MNHEY and SMNVEV (reference sequence). The CDR3 is 14 residues long. The CDR3 coding sequence is TGTGCCAGCAGTTTGAGCCGAGTCGGCTATGGCTACACCTTC. The encoded protein is CASSLSRVGYGYTF.

This chain joins TRBV11-2 and TRBJ2-7; 8 bases line up with TRBD2. V shed 2 bases, J shed 3 bases, and the junction held 6 bases outside the gene matches. The CDR3 has 15 amino acids. CDR1 and CDR2 (germline): SGHAT, FQNNGV. CDR3 loop: CASSLPTSGIYEQYF. The CDR3 DNA is TGTGCCAGCAGCTTACCAACTAGCGGAATCTACGAGCAGTACTTC.

The chain recombines TRBV7-9 with TRBJ1-2, with 7 bases aligning to TRBD1. CDR3 length equals 13 residues. Germline V gives CDR1 SEHNR, CDR2 FQNEAQ (reference sequence). V shed 5 bases and J 4 bases; nucleotides not matched to a gene: 4. DNA of the CDR3: TGTGCCAGCAGCCTGACAGGGAGCTATGGCTACACCTTC. It codes for CASSLTGSYGYTF.

This sequence joins TRBV27 and TRBJ1-6; 9 bases agree with TRBD1. Germline CDR1 and CDR2: MNHEY and SMNVEV (reference sequence). Germline trimming cut 1 base from V and 7 bases from J; bases unmatched to any gene: 2. The CDR3 is 15 amino acids. Here the CDR3 DNA reads TGTGCCAGCAGTTTATATGACAGGGGGAATTCACCCCTCCACTTT. Translation gives CASSLYDRGNSPLHF.

Regarding this clone: Relative to the germline gene, one junction end is altered; a read error may explain this. The chain joins TRBV7-9 to TRBJ2-1; 9 bases match TRBD2. CDR3 size: 15 residues. Germline V gene sequence: CDR1 SEHNR, CDR2 FQNEAQ (reference sequence). CDR3 protein: CSSSPREGDYNEQFF. DNA for the CDR3: TGTTCCAGCAGCCCGCGGGAGGGTGACTACAATGAGCAGTTCTTC.

The CDR3 here is CASSLLGHRGGYTEAFF. In DNA, the CDR3 is TGTGCCAGCAGTTTATTGGGCCACAGGGGGGGGTACACTGAAGCTTTCTTT. The chain employs TRBV28 and TRBJ1-1, with 8 bases that match TRBD1. CDR3 length: 17 amino acids. V was pared by 1 base and J by 3 bases, with 10 bases of the junction left unmatched. Looked up from germline, CDR1 is MDHEN and CDR2 is SYDVKM. Together with reference TRBV28 and TRBJ1-1, the CDR3 gives the full variable domain: DVKVTQSSRYLVKRTGEKVFLECVQDMDHENMFWYRQDPGLGLRLIYFSYDVKMKEKGDIPEGYSVSREKKERFSLILESASTNQTSMYLCASSLLGHRGGYTEAFFGQGTRLTVV.

The chain combines TRBV19 with TRBJ1-1; 8 bases fit TRBD1. CDR1 is LNHDA and CDR2 is SQIVND in the germline V gene (reference sequence). The V and J ends lost 4 bases and 1 base, in that order; junction bases with no gene match: 2. CDR3 size: 14 residues. For the CDR3, the DNA is TGTGCCAGTAGTAATGACAGGGGGAACACTGAAGCTTTCTTT. It yields the protein CASSNDRGNTEAFF. The full variable domain, completed using reference TRBV19 and TRBJ1-1, is DGGITQSPKYLFRKEGQNVTLSCEQNLNHDAMYWYRQDPGQGLRLIYYSQIVNDFQKGDIAEGYSVSREKKESFPLTVTSAQKNPTAFYLCASSNDRGNTEAFFGQGTRLTVV.

The V gene is TRBV19, the J gene TRBJ2-1; 9 bases are shared with TRBD2. This CDR3 has 18 residues. Germline V gene lookup returns CDR1 LNHDA and CDR2 SQIVND (reference sequence). After removal of 5 bases from V and 6 bases from J, the junction contained 17 bases not matched to a gene. The CDR3 nucleotides are TGTGCCAGTAGTCGTGAGACGTTTTTAGCGGGAGTCGGCAATGAGCAGTTCTTC. It is translated as CASSRETFLAGVGNEQFF.